The next 30 T cell receptor beta chains were all read from a single sample in a study of T cell clonality in common variable immunodeficiency. TCRdb's copy holds only in-frame clones and misses some; the assay was immunoSEQ multiplex PCR. The repertoire consists of about 16,000 clones, none detected only once. No antigen is known for these receptors. Study outcomes and limitations: In common variable immunodeficiency, TCR beta chains reportedly carried fewer deletions and N-nucleotide insertions.

The sample consisted of peripheral blood mononuclear cells. These receptors all come from a human donor with common variable immunodeficiency.

By its share, this clone is medium-sized. The covered CDR3 bases are TGTGCCACCAGCAGAGATGGGGGGAGTTACACCGGGGAG. Translating it yields CATSRDGGSYTGE. Given in full, the CDR3 is CATSRDGGSYTGELFF. V and J are TRBV15 and TRBJ2-2; maybe TRBD2 (6 bases). The read finishes 3 residues shy of the CDR3 end, and the germline J gene is used to complete it. The CDR3 length is 16 residues. Germline lookup yields CDR1 LNHNV and CDR2 YYDKDF (reference sequence). Between the trimmed V and J ends, which lost 0 bases and 3 bases, there was a span of 11 bases. The full variable domain, its missing parts supplied by reference TRBV15 and TRBJ2-2, is DAMVIQNPRYQVTQFGKPVTLSCSQTLNHNVMYWYQQKSSQAPKLLFHYYDKDFNNEADTPDNFQSRRPNTSFCFLDIRSPGLGDTAMYLCATSRDGGSYTGELFFGEGSRLTVL.

Of note for this clone: With the read ending 3 residues before the CDR3 end, the germline J gene is used to fill in that end. The chain has TRBV13 and TRBJ1-2, with 8 bases fitting TRBD1. The V gene end was trimmed by 3 bases and the J gene end by 2 bases; junction bases not matched to a gene: 5. This CDR3 has 15 amino acids. Germline CDR1 is PRHDT and CDR2 is FYEKMQ (reference sequence). Partial CDR3 DNA: TGTGCCAGCAGCTTCCAGGGGGCGAGAAACTATGGC. Protein product: CASSFQGARNYG. The whole CDR3 protein reads CASSFQGARNYGYTF.

This clone was picked up many times. The read falls 3 residues short of the CDR3 end, and the missing part is taken from the germline J gene. This chain connects TRBV2 to TRBJ2-3; the D is unclear. Trimming left V 2 bases short and J 6 bases short, with 3 bases between. The CDR3 is made up of 11 amino acids. Looked up from germline, CDR1 is SNHLY and CDR2 is FYNNEI. The part of the CDR3 DNA that was read is TGTGCCAGCAGTGAACCGGATACG. It is translated as CASSEPDT. The CDR3 reads in full as CASSEPDTQYF.

This clone has a handful of counts. Coverage ceases 3 residues before the CDR3 finishes, and the germline J gene fills in the end. This chain connects TRBV7-9 to TRBJ1-3, with D maybe TRBD1 (5 bases). The germline V and J ends were trimmed by 5 bases and 0 bases, with 11 bases remaining between them. This CDR3 has 15 amino acids. CDR1 is SEHNR and CDR2 is FQNEAQ in the germline V gene (reference sequence). The CDR3 bases that were read are TGTGCCAGCAGCCCAGCGGGGACCTCTGGAAACACC. Translated, it gives CASSPAGTSGNT. The CDR3 in full is CASSPAGTSGNTIYF.

This clone has a handful of counts. The read finishes 3 residues shy of the CDR3 end, and the germline J gene is used to complete it. J is TRBJ1-5 and V is TRBV7-8, with TRBD1 matching over 8 bases. CDR1 SGHVS and CDR2 FQNEAQ come from the germline V gene. The length of the CDR3 is 16 residues. Trimming cost V 2 bases and J 3 bases; bases outside gene matches: 6. CDR3 bases read: TGTGCCAGCAGCTTACAGGGGGCCCCTTTCAATCAGCCC. Protein sequence: CASSLQGAPFNQP. The complete CDR3 reads CASSLQGAPFNQPQHF.

Note on this clone: The read terminates 3 residues before the CDR3 end, so the remaining end is supplied by the germline J gene. This chain connects TRBV6-1 to TRBJ2-5, with 8 bases that match TRBD2. With 2 bases clipped from V and 0 bases from J, the junction kept 2 bases outside the gene matches. The CDR3 runs 15 residues. Germline V gives CDR1 MNHNS, CDR2 SASEGT. The CDR3 loop is CASSEKRGYQETQYF. CDR3 bases read: TGTGCCAGCAGTGAAAAGCGGGGGTACCAAGAGACC.

As regards this clone: The read comes to an end 3 residues before the CDR3 does, leaving the germline J gene to fill in the end. V and J are TRBV7-2 and TRBJ1-1, with TRBD1 matching 7 bases. J lost 1 base, V lost 4 bases, and 6 bases had no gene match. Per germline, CDR1 SGHTA and CDR2 FQGNSA. There are 15 residues in the CDR3. CDR3 sequence: CASSSGPGGNTEAFF. Partial CDR3 DNA: TGTGCCAGCAGCTCAGGACCAGGGGGGAACACTGAA.

This clone was recorded many times. The read terminates 3 residues before the CDR3 end, so the remaining end is supplied by the germline J gene. J is TRBJ1-1 and V is TRBV18, with TRBD1 identical over 7 bases. V gave up 1 base and J gave up 0 bases; unmatched junction bases: 17. CDR1 and CDR2 from the germline V gene are KGHSH and LQKENI. The CDR3 is 20 amino acids. The CDR3 DNA, read in part, is TGTGCCAGCTCACCACTAAGGTTTAGGGGGCGAGAACTAGTGAACACTGAA. Encoded protein: CASSPLRFRGRELVNTE. The CDR3 in full is CASSPLRFRGRELVNTEAFF.

This clone was observed a handful of times. The read ends 3 residues early relative to the CDR3; the germline J gene fills the gap. The V and J genes are TRBV7-3 and TRBJ2-7; 8 bases map to TRBD1. The trim removed 6 bases at V and 0 bases at J, leaving 4 bases unmatched. Germline V gene sequence: CDR1 SGHTA, CDR2 FQGTGA. CDR3 length equals 14 residues. This chain's CDR3 is CASSSQGGSYEQYF. The covered CDR3 bases are TGTGCCAGCAGTTCACAGGGGGGCTCCTACGAG.

This clone was found a few times. CDR3 residues: CAWRSGGVDTDTQYF. The sequenced CDR3 bases are TGTGCCTGGAGGAGCGGGGGGGTTGACACAGATACG. The genes are TRBV30 and TRBJ2-3; TRBD2 aligns across 10 bases. The read terminates 3 residues ahead of where the CDR3 ends, so the germline J gene completes it. After removal of 3 bases from V and 2 bases from J, the junction contained 5 bases not matched to a gene. Germline lookup yields CDR1 GTSNPN and CDR2 SVGIG (reference sequence). The CDR3 totals 15 residues.

The sample holds many counts of this clone. The read is 3 residues too short to cover the CDR3 end, so that end is filled in from the germline J gene. This chain joins TRBV2 and TRBJ2-6; D unresolved. V was pared by 3 bases and J by 0 bases, with 9 bases between. The CDR3 is 16 residues long. Germline loops: CDR1 SNHLY, CDR2 FYNNEI. CDR3 bases read: TGTGCCAGCAGTGAGGAAAGGGTCTCTGGGGCCAACGTC. Translation gives CASSEERVSGANV. The whole CDR3 sequence reads CASSEERVSGANVLTF.

Details on this clone: With the read ending 3 residues before the CDR3 end, the germline J gene is used to fill in that end. The chain has TRBV30 and TRBJ2-1, with D maybe TRBD1 (6 bases). Trimming took off 3 bases at V and 2 bases at J, with 8 bases between the two ends. The CDR3 has 13 amino acids. Germline V gene sequence: CDR1 GTSNPN, CDR2 SVGIG (reference sequence). The covered CDR3 bases are TGTGCCTGGAGCAGGGGACCCTACAATGAG. This codes for CAWSRGPYNE. The whole CDR3 protein reads CAWSRGPYNEQFF.

As to this clone: Coverage ceases 3 residues before the CDR3 finishes, and the germline J gene fills in the end. V gene TRBV18 combines with J gene TRBJ1-6, with 7 bases aligning to TRBD1. V shed 3 bases, J shed 7 bases, and the junction held 3 bases outside the gene matches. Per germline, CDR1 KGHSH and CDR2 LQKENI. The CDR3 is 14 amino acids. This CDR3 is CASSPGTDNSPLHF. The part of the CDR3 DNA that was read is TGTGCCAGCTCACCCGGGACAGACAATTCACCC.

In this sample, this clone turned up a few times. With the read ending 3 residues before the CDR3 end, the germline J gene is used to fill in that end. The chain carries TRBV19 and TRBJ1-5; TRBD1 might be the D (6 bases). Germline V gene sequence: CDR1 LNHDA, CDR2 SQIVND (reference sequence). Trimming stripped 1 base from V and 4 bases from J, with 11 bases between. The CDR3 is 15 residues long. CDR3 in amino acids: CASSIVGGLNQPQHF. The part of the CDR3 DNA that was read is TGTGCCAGTAGTATAGTCGGGGGGCTAAATCAGCCC.

This clone was counted ten times or more. Coverage ceases 3 residues before the CDR3 finishes, and the germline J gene fills in the end. The chain combines TRBV2 with TRBJ1-1, with no clear D. The CDR3 covers 12 residues. From germline, CDR1 is SNHLY and CDR2 FYNNEI. The sequenced CDR3 bases are TGTGCCAGCAGTGAAGCCCGCAGGGAA. It is translated as CASSEARRE. The entire CDR3 sequence reads CASSEARREAFF.

This clone was seen a few times. The missing CDR3 end, 3 residues past where the read stops, is filled in from the germline J gene. This chain uses TRBV6-1 with TRBJ2-7; 9 bases are shared with TRBD1. V was pared by 4 bases and J by 3 bases, with 4 bases of the junction left unmatched. The germline CDR1 and CDR2 sequences are MNHNS and SASEGT. The CDR3 contains 14 residues. The DNA read from the CDR3 is TGTGCCAGCAGTGGGGCGACAGGGGGCTACGAG. Translating gives CASSGATGGYE. Given in full, the CDR3 is CASSGATGGYEQYF.

This clone qualifies as medium-sized (0.01 to 0.1%). The sequence runs out 3 residues before the end of the CDR3; the remainder is reconstructed from the germline J gene. The chain employs TRBV30 and TRBJ1-1; D gene unclear. The V end was cut by 2 bases, the J end by 0 bases, with 10 bases between. CDR1 and CDR2 (germline): GTSNPN, SVGIG (reference sequence). This CDR3 region has 14 residues. CDR3 bases read: TGTGCCTGGAGTACAGAAACCTTGAACACTGAA. This sequence encodes CAWSTETLNTE. In full, the CDR3 is CAWSTETLNTEAFF.

This clone was seen a few times. The read finishes 3 residues shy of the CDR3 end, and the germline J gene is used to complete it. The V call is TRBV6-1, the J call TRBJ1-5; TRBD1 might be the D (5 bases). Trimming pared 2 bases from V and 7 bases from J, leaving 12 bases between. The CDR3 spans 14 residues. The germline V gene encodes CDR1 MNHNS and CDR2 SASEGT. The sequenced CDR3 bases are TGTGCCAGCAGTGAACAGGGTAATCGCCAGCCC. Translated, it gives CASSEQGNRQP. The whole CDR3 protein is CASSEQGNRQPQHF.

Note on this clone: The sequenced fragment ends 3 residues before the CDR3 boundary, so the rest is inferred from the germline J gene. This rearrangement joins TRBV7-2 to TRBJ2-2; 8 bases are shared with TRBD2. CDR1 is SGHTA, CDR2 FQGNSA, per germline. This CDR3 contains 14 residues. Losses at the gene ends were 7 bases for V and 8 bases for J; bases not matched to a gene: 9. CDR3 DNA, as far as it was read: TGTGCCAGCAAATCGGGGGGGCATGAAGGGGAG. Protein product: CASKSGGHEGE. The entire CDR3 protein reads CASKSGGHEGELFF. The whole variable domain, remainder taken from reference TRBV7-2 and TRBJ2-2, is GAGVSQSPSNKVTEKGKDVELRCDPISGHTALYWYRQSLGQGLEFLIYFQGNSAPDKSGLPSDRFSAERTGGSVSTLTIQRTQQEDSAVYLCASKSGGHEGELFFGEGSRLTVL.

This clone was counted many times. The read comes to an end 3 residues before the CDR3 does, leaving the germline J gene to fill in the end. The chain is built from TRBV6-1 and TRBJ1-4; D is possibly TRBD1 (5 bases). V shed 0 bases and J shed 7 bases, with 15 bases lying between them. Per germline, CDR1 MNHNS and CDR2 SASEGT. The CDR3 extends over 16 amino acids. CDR3 amino acids: CASSEAGYRRGEKLFF. The DNA read from the CDR3 is TGTGCCAGCAGTGAAGCCGGGTACAGGCGTGGTGAAAAA.

The sample holds many counts of this clone. The read ends 3 residues early relative to the CDR3; the germline J gene fills the gap. The chain has TRBV6-1 and TRBJ1-4; D call uncertain. The CDR3 sequence is 15 residues long. Trimming shortened V by 2 bases and J by 6 bases, and 13 bases separated the two germline ends. Germline assignment: CDR1 MNHNS and CDR2 SASEGT. The covered CDR3 bases are TGTGCCAGCAGTGAAATGCGTAACGGGGATGAAAAA. It is translated as CASSEMRNGDEK. The entire CDR3 reads CASSEMRNGDEKLFF.

The CDR3 loop is CASSDISNQPQHF. Partial CDR3 DNA: TGTGCCAGTTCAGACATTAGCAATCAGCCC. The chain has TRBV19 and TRBJ1-5; D remains unclear. Read coverage stops 3 residues before the CDR3 terminus; the germline J gene supplies the remainder. Germline V gene sequence: CDR1 LNHDA, CDR2 SQIVND (reference sequence). V lost 8 bases to trimming and J lost 0 bases, with 8 bases between them. The CDR3 loop spans 13 amino acids.

In its sample, this clone was seen a few times. The read halts 3 residues ahead of the CDR3 end, with the missing end drawn from the germline J gene. The rearrangement uses TRBV18 and TRBJ2-7, with 9 bases identical to TRBD1. With 2 bases clipped from V and 5 bases from J, the junction kept 10 bases outside the gene matches. Germline CDR1 reads KGHSH; CDR2 reads LQKENI. The CDR3 covers 16 residues. Incomplete CDR3 DNA: TGTGCCAGCTCACCAACAGCCAACAGGGGGCCCCACGAG. It is translated as CASSPTANRGPHE. The complete CDR3 reads CASSPTANRGPHEQYF.

Concerning this clone itself: The CDR3 end is not reached by the read, which stops 3 residues before it; the germline J gene fills it in. The chain is built from TRBV20-1 and TRBJ2-1; maybe TRBD1 (6 bases). V was trimmed by 1 base and J by 2 bases, leaving 12 bases between them. The CDR3 extends over 15 amino acids. The germline CDR1 and CDR2 sequences are DFQATT and SNEGSKA (reference sequence). The DNA read from the CDR3 is TGCAGTGCTAGAGGAGGGGGATTCGCCTACAATGAG. This codes for CSARGGGFAYNE. The whole CDR3 sequence is CSARGGGFAYNEQFF.

On this clone: The observed sequence ends 3 residues before the CDR3 terminus, with the missing tail filled in from the germline J gene. The J gene is TRBJ2-7, the V gene TRBV30, with 9 bases fitting TRBD1. Trimming took 4 bases from V and 3 from J; bases not matched to a gene: 13. Germline CDR1 and CDR2: GTSNPN and SVGIG (reference sequence). This CDR3 is built from 16 residues. The CDR3 loop is CAWKKPGQGNHYEQYF. The covered CDR3 bases are TGTGCCTGGAAAAAACCGGGACAGGGCAATCACTACGAG.

Note on this clone: The read comes to an end 3 residues before the CDR3 does, leaving the germline J gene to fill in the end. The rearrangement uses TRBV18 and TRBJ1-1, with TRBD1 identical over 8 bases. This CDR3 is built from 15 residues. Trimming removed 3 bases from V and 4 bases from J; junction bases left unmatched: 7. Per the germline V gene, CDR1 is KGHSH and CDR2 is LQKENI. The CDR3 DNA, read in part, is TGTGCCAGCTCACCCTCTGGACAGGGAGGCACTGAA. As protein: CASSPSGQGGTE. The CDR3 reads in full as CASSPSGQGGTEAFF.

This clone was observed many times. The CDR3 extends 3 residues past the end of the read, so its final part is completed from the germline J gene. The chain is built from TRBV12-3 or TRBV12-4 and TRBJ2-7, with 8 positions matching TRBD2. This CDR3 has 15 amino acids. Unmatched junction bases numbered 10, after V lost 6 bases and J lost 3 bases. The part of the CDR3 DNA that was read is TGTGCCAGCAGACCCGGGATAGCGGGGATCTACGAG. Translating it yields CASRPGIAGIYE. The whole CDR3 is CASRPGIAGIYEQYF.

This clone has a count of ten or more. The CDR3 extends 3 residues past the end of the read, so its final part is completed from the germline J gene. The V call is TRBV2, the J call TRBJ2-2; D is perhaps TRBD1 (6 bases). Trimming left V 9 bases short and J 0 bases short, with 11 bases between. The CDR3 consists of 14 residues. Germline CDR1 is SNHLY and CDR2 is FYNNEI. CDR3 DNA, as far as it was read: TGTGCCAGGGGACAACTCGCGAACACCGGGGAG. It translates to CARGQLANTGE. The CDR3 reads in full as CARGQLANTGELFF.

A word on this clone: The read ends 3 residues before the CDR3 terminus; that terminus is restored from the germline J gene. This sequence joins TRBV10-3 and TRBJ2-7; TRBD1 agrees at 8 bases. Germline assignment: CDR1 ENHRY and CDR2 SYGVKD. The CDR3 covers 12 residues. Trimming cost V 10 bases and J 2 bases; bases outside gene matches: 4. The CDR3 bases that were read are TGTGCCACCTGGACAGGGACCTACGAG. Its protein product is CATWTGTYE. The whole CDR3 protein is CATWTGTYEQYF.

On this clone itself: The read gets to within 3 residues of the CDR3 end, and the germline J gene fills in the rest. The V gene is TRBV18, the J gene TRBJ2-1, with 9 bases fitting TRBD1. The junction had 0 bases not matched to a gene; V was cut back by 0 bases and J by 3 bases. Germline V gene lookup returns CDR1 KGHSH and CDR2 LQKENI. The length of the CDR3 is 15 residues. The CDR3 is CASSPPDRGYNEQFF. The DNA read from the CDR3 is TGTGCCAGCTCACCACCGGACAGGGGCTACAATGAG.